A selection of T cell receptor beta chains follows, all from one sample in a study of T-cell reconstitution after alpha-beta-depleted transplantation in children. Each CDR3 protein gets one entry after TCRdb re-called the PCR reads with MiXCR. This table holds 420,000 or so distinct CDR3 sequences, about a tenth found once. This specimen was PBMCs from the stem cell graft donor, taken from the stem cell graft. All receptors derive from a human donor who donated a stem cell graft to a child with acute myeloid leukemia. The CDR3 runs from the conserved cysteine through the conserved F or W. The D gene is left open where the match is weak. Expanded clones get a size class; other rows say once, few or many, or leave the size out.

>TRBJ2-3|.|TRBV7-6|.
CASSLWGPLASDTQYF
TGTGCCAGCAGCTTATGGGGCCCCCTGGCATCAGATACGCAGTATTTT
>TRBJ1-1|.|TRBV5-1|.
CASSSGGLDTEAFF
TGCGCCAGCAGCAGCGGAGGGTTGGACACTGAAGCTTTCTTT
>TRBJ2-3|few|TRBV6-5|.
CASSTDIPSTDTQYF
TGTGCCAGCAGTACGGACATCCCTAGCACAGATACGCAGTATTTT
>TRBJ1-6|.|TRBV7-9|.
CASSPQGSPLHF
TGTGCCAGCAGCCCACAGGGTTCACCCCTCCACTTT
>TRBJ2-6|few|TRBV4-2|TRBD1
CASSQGDRAGANVLTF
TGTGCCAGCAGCCAAGGAGACAGGGCTGGGGCCAACGTCCTGACTTTC
>TRBJ1-6|.|TRBV5-1|.
CASSLDRENSPLHF
TGCGCCAGCAGCTTGGACAGGGAAAATTCACCCCTCCACTTT
>TRBJ2-2|many|TRBV12-3/TRBV12-4|.
CASSVRGSTGELFF
TGTGCCAGCAGTGTCCGGGGAAGCACCGGGGAGCTGTTTTTT
>TRBJ1-5|.|TRBV15|.
CATSRGQNNQPQHF
TGTGCCACCAGCAGAGGTCAGAACAATCAGCCCCAGCATTTT
>TRBJ2-1|.|TRBV6-1|.
CASKTYGSYNEQFF
TGTGCCAGCAAAACTTACGGCTCCTACAATGAGCAGTTCTTC
>TRBJ2-1|.|TRBV3-1|TRBD2
CASSQFELAAFYEQFF
TGTGCCAGCAGCCAATTTGAACTAGCGGCTTTCTATGAGCAGTTCTTC
>TRBJ2-1|.|TRBV5-1|.
CASSPGVGPYNEQFF
TGCGCCAGCAGCCCAGGGGTGGGGCCCTACAATGAGCAGTTCTTC
>TRBJ1-5|.|TRBV20-1|.
CSARENNQPQHF
TGCAGTGCTAGAGAAAACAATCAGCCCCAGCATTTT
>TRBJ1-1|few|TRBV9|TRBD1
CASSAGTGANTEAFF
TGTGCCAGCAGCGCCGGGACAGGGGCGAACACTGAAGCTTTCTTT
>TRBJ2-7|few|TRBV20-1|TRBD1
CSARDLQGFQHEQYF
TGCAGTGCTAGAGATTTACAGGGGTTTCAGCACGAGCAGTACTTC
>TRBJ2-5|.|TRBV3-1|TRBD1
CASRHTGTEETQYF
TGTGCCAGCAGGCACACCGGGACAGAAGAGACCCAGTACTTC
>TRBJ2-1|.|TRBV21-1|.
CASSNEGNGGDPFYNEQFF
TGTGCCAGCAGCAATGAGGGCAACGGGGGGGATCCCTTCTACAATGAGCAGTTCTTC
>TRBJ2-1|few|TRBV7-2|.
CASRPDSEYNEQFF
TGTGCCAGCAGGCCAGACAGCGAATACAATGAGCAGTTCTTC
>TRBJ2-5|.|TRBV20-1|TRBD2
CSATGRAGGQETQYF
TGCAGTGCGACCGGGCGAGCGGGGGGACAAGAGACCCAGTACTTC
>TRBJ2-3|few|TRBV7-6|TRBD2
CASSLFVAGYTLGTDTQYF
TGTGCCAGCAGCTTATTTGTAGCGGGGTACACCCTAGGCACAGATACGCAGTATTTT
>TRBJ2-3|few|TRBV12-3/TRBV12-4|.
CASSFGVFDTQYF
TGTGCCAGCAGTTTTGGTGTTTTCGATACGCAGTATTTT
>TRBJ2-5|.|TRBV10-3|.
CAISVTDQETQYF
TGTGCCATCAGTGTTACAGACCAAGAGACCCAGTACTTC
>TRBJ2-1|many|TRBV3-1|TRBD2
CASSLAGGDEQFF
TGTGCCAGCAGCCTAGCGGGAGGGGATGAGCAGTTCTTC
>TRBJ1-5|.|TRBV7-8|.
CASSLKLGGNQPQHF
TGTGCCAGCAGCTTAAAACTAGGGGGAAATCAGCCCCAGCATTTT
>TRBJ2-7|few|TRBV12-3/TRBV12-4|.
CASSRGEFEQYF
TGTGCCAGCAGTCGAGGGGAGTTTGAGCAGTACTTC
>TRBJ2-1|.|TRBV6-1|TRBD1
CASNWDRGLYNEQFF
TGTGCCAGCAACTGGGACAGGGGCCTTTACAATGAGCAGTTCTTC
>TRBJ1-1|few|TRBV2|TRBD1
CASSQGGAFF
TGTGCCAGCAGCCAGGGGGGGGCTTTCTTT
>TRBJ2-1|few|TRBV10-3|.
CAISEIPIQGRHNEQFF
TGTGCCATCAGTGAGATTCCAATACAGGGGAGGCACAATGAGCAGTTCTTC
>TRBJ1-5|many|TRBV29-1|.
CSVALGNQPQHF
TGCAGCGTTGCCCTGGGCAATCAGCCCCAGCATTTT
>TRBJ2-3|few|TRBV7-9|.
CASSSENRARGSDTQYF
TGTGCCAGCAGCTCAGAGAACAGGGCCCGGGGGTCCGATACGCAGTATTTT
>TRBJ2-1|few|TRBV5-1|TRBD1
CASSQGQDLGYNEQFF
TGCGCCAGCAGCCAGGGACAGGATCTTGGCTACAATGAGCAGTTCTTC
>TRBJ2-5|few|TRBV29-1|TRBD2
CSVAPRLAVIQETQYF
TGCAGCGTTGCTCCTCGACTAGCGGTGATACAAGAGACCCAGTACTTC
>TRBJ1-5|.|TRBV20-1|TRBD1
CSAEMGQVGIGNQPQHF
TGCAGTGCCGAAATGGGACAGGTGGGGATTGGCAATCAGCCCCAGCATTTT
>TRBJ1-2|once|TRBV20-1|TRBD1
CSVNRGLNYGYTF
TGCAGTGTAAACAGGGGGCTTAACTATGGCTACACCTTC
>TRBJ2-5|few|TRBV6-6|.
CASSYQIQETQYF
TGTGCCAGCAGTTACCAGATACAAGAGACCCAGTACTTC
>TRBJ2-3|.|TRBV20-1|TRBD2
CSARDAGGASDTQYF
TGCAGTGCTAGAGATGCGGGAGGCGCATCAGATACGCAGTATTTT
>TRBJ2-7|few|TRBV29-1|TRBD2
CSVAVAGGPYEQYF
TGCAGCGTTGCCGTAGCGGGAGGGCCTTACGAGCAGTACTTC
>TRBJ2-2|few|TRBV7-9|.
CASSHLAGYTGELFF
TGTGCCAGCAGCCACTTGGCAGGGTACACCGGGGAGCTGTTTTTT
>TRBJ2-7|.|TRBV12-3/TRBV12-4|.
CASRPGHQSYEQYF
TGTGCCAGCAGGCCGGGCCATCAATCCTACGAGCAGTACTTC
>TRBJ2-1|few|TRBV20-1|TRBD2
CSAEREPTYNEQFF
TGCAGTGCTGAGCGGGAGCCCACCTACAATGAGCAGTTCTTC
>TRBJ1-5|few|TRBV18|.
CASSPPGEGSVQPQHF
TGTGCCAGCTCACCACCGGGAGAGGGAAGCGTACAGCCCCAGCATTTT
>TRBJ1-2|many|TRBV20-1|TRBD1
CSASDTGRGNYGYTF
TGCAGTGCTAGTGACACCGGCAGGGGGAACTATGGCTACACCTTC
>TRBJ2-6|few|TRBV7-2|TRBD1
CASSTGQASGANVLTF
TGTGCCAGCAGCACCGGACAGGCCTCTGGGGCCAACGTCCTGACTTTC
>TRBJ2-2|many|TRBV12-3/TRBV12-4|TRBD2
CASSSGLGATGELFF
TGTGCCAGCAGTTCGGGACTAGGGGCCACCGGGGAGCTGTTTTTT
>TRBJ2-2|few|TRBV7-8|.
CASSAFFQGTGELFF
TGTGCCAGCAGCGCATTTTTTCAGGGGACCGGGGAGCTGTTTTTT
>TRBJ2-2|.|TRBV7-2|.
CASSLSGGARTGELFF
TGTGCCAGCAGCTTGAGTGGGGGGGCGAGGACCGGGGAGCTGTTTTTT
>TRBJ1-4|.|TRBV5-5|.
CASSLSLPGGDREKLFF
TGTGCCAGCAGCCTGAGCCTCCCGGGGGGTGATCGTGAAAAACTGTTTTTT
>TRBJ2-5|few|TRBV5-1|.
CASSSGGSSQETQYF
TGCGCCAGCAGCTCGGGCGGCAGTTCCCAAGAGACCCAGTACTTC
>TRBJ1-6|.|TRBV9|.
CASSPGTAVYNSPLHF
TGTGCCAGCAGCCCAGGGACGGCCGTCTATAATTCACCCCTCCACTTT
>TRBJ1-4|medium-sized|TRBV7-2|TRBD1
CASSPTGIFEKLFF
TGTGCCAGCAGCCCGACAGGGATCTTTGAAAAACTGTTTTTT
>TRBJ2-3|.|TRBV20-1|.
CSAREEDTQYF
TGCAGTGCTAGAGAGGAGGATACGCAGTATTTT
>TRBJ2-4|few|TRBV12-3/TRBV12-4|.
CASSLTVIQYF
TGTGCCAGCAGTTTAACCGTCATTCAGTACTTC
>TRBJ2-1|many|TRBV5-1|.
CASSLILGGGIYNEQFF
TGCGCCAGCAGCTTGATTCTTGGGGGAGGTATTTACAATGAGCAGTTCTTC
>TRBJ2-7|few|TRBV29-1|TRBD1
CSVERRGTGAYEQYF
TGCAGCGTTGAAAGGAGGGGGACAGGGGCCTACGAGCAGTACTTC
>TRBJ1-6|few|TRBV6-5|.
CASSWDPNSPLHF
TGTGCCAGCAGTTGGGACCCCAATTCACCCCTCCACTTT
>TRBJ2-1|many|TRBV29-1|TRBD1
CSVVGQGDEQFF
TGCAGCGTTGTAGGACAGGGTGATGAGCAGTTCTTC
>TRBJ1-2|.|TRBV12-3/TRBV12-4|.
CASRILWSTRMLYGYTF
TGTGCCAGCAGGATTTTATGGAGTACAAGAATGCTCTATGGCTACACCTTC
>TRBJ2-4|few|TRBV3-1|.
CASSQGSVAKNIQYF
TGTGCCAGCAGCCAAGGTAGCGTGGCCAAAAACATTCAGTACTTC
>TRBJ2-1|few|TRBV5-1|TRBD1
CASSPGTDNYNEQFF
TGCGCCAGCAGCCCAGGGACAGATAATTACAATGAGCAGTTCTTC
>TRBJ1-2|.|TRBV5-5|.
CASSLAASGLSAGYTF
TGTGCCAGCAGCTTGGCCGCTTCGGGGCTCTCAGCTGGCTACACCTTC
>TRBJ1-4|many|TRBV20-1|.
CSARRGNEKLFF
TGCAGTGCTAGAAGGGGGAATGAAAAACTGTTTTTT